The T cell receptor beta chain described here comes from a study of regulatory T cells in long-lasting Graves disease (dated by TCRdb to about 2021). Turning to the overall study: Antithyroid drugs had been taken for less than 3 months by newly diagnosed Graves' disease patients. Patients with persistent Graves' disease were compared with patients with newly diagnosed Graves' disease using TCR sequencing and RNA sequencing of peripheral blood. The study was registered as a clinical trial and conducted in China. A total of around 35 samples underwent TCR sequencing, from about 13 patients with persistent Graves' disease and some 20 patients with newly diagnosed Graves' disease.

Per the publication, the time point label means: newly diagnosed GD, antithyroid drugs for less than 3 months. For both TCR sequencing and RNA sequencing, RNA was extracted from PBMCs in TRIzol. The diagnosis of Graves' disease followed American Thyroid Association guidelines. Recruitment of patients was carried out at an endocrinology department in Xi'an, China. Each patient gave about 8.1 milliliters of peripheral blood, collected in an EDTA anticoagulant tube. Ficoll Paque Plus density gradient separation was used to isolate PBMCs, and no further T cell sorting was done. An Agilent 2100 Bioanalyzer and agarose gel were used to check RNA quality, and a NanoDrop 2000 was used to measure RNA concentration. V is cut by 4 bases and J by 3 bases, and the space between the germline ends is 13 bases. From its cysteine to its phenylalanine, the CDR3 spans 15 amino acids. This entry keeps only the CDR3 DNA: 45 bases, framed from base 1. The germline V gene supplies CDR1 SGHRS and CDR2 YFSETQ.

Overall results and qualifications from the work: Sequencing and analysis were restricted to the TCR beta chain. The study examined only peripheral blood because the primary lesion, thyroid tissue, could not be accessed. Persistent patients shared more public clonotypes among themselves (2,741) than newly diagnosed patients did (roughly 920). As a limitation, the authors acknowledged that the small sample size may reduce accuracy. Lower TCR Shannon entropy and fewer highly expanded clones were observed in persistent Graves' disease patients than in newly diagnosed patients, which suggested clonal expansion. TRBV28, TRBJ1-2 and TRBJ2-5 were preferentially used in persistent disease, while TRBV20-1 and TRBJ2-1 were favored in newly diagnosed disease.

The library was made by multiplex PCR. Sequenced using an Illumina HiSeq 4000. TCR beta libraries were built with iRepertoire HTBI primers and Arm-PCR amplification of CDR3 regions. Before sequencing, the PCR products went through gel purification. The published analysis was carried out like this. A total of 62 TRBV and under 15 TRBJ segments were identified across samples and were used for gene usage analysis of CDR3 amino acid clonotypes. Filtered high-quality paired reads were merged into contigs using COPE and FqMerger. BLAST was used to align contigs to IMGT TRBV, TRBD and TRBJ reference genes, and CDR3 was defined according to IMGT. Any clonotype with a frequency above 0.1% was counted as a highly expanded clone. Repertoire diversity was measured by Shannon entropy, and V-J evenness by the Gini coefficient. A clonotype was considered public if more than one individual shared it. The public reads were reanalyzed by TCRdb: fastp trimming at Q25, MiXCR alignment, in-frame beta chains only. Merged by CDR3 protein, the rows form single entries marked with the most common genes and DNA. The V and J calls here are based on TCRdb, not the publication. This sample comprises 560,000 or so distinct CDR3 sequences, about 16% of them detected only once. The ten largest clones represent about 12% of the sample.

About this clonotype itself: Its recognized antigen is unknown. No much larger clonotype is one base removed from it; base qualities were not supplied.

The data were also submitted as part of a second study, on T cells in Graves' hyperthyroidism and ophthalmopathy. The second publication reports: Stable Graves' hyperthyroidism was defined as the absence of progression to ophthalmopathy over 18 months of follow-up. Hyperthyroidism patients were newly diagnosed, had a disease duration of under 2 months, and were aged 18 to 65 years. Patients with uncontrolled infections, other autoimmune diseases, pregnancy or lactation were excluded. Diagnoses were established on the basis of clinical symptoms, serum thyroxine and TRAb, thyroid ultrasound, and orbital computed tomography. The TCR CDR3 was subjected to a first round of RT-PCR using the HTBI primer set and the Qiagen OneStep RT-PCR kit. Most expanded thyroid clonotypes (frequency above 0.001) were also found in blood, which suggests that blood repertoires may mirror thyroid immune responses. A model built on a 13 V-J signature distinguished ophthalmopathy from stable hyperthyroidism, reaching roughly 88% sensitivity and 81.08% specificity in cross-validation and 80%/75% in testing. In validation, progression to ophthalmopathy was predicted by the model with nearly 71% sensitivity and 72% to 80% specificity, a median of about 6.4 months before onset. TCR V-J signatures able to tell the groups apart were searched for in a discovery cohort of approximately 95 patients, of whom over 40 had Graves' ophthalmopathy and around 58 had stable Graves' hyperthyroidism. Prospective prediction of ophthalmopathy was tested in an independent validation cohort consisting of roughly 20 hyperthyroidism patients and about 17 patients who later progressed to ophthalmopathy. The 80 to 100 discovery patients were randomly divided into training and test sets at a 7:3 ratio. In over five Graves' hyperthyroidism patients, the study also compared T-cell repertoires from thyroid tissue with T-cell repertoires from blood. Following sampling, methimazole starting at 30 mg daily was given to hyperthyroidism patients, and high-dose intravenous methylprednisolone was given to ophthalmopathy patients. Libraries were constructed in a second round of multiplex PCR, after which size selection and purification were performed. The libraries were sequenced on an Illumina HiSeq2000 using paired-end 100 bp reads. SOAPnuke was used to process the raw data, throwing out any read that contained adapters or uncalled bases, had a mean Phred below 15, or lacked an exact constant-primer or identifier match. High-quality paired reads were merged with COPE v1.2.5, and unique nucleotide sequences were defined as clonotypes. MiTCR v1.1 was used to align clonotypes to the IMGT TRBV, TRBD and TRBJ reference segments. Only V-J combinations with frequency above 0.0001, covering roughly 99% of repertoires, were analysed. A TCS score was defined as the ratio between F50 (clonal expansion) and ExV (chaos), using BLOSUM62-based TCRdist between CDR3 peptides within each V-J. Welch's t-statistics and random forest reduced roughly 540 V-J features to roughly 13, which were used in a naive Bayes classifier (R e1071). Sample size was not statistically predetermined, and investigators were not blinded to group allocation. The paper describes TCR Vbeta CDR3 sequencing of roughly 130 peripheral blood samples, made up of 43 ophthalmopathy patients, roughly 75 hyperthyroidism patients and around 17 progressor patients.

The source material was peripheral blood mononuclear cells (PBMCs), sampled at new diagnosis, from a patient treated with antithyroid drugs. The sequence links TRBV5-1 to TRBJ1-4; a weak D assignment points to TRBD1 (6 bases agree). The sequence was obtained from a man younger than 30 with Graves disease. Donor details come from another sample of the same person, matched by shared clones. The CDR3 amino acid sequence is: CASSPETGSNEKLFF. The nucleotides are TGCGCCAGCAGCCCGGAGACAGGATCTAATGAAAAACTGTTTTTT.